Listed below are T cell receptor beta chains from one sample, sequenced in a study of cytomegalovirus exposure and HLA in healthy donors. Sequencing was performed with immunoSEQ multiplex PCR; in TCRdb, only in-frame clones are kept and a portion is missing. The sample includes 150,000 to 200,000 clones, about 89% of them seen just once. Sequencing input: PBMCs. These TCRs come from a young woman in good health and CMV-seropositive. The CDR3 runs from the conserved cysteine through the conserved F or W. The order of the fields is D gene, clone size, J gene, V gene, CDR3 protein, CDR3 DNA. The D gene is left open where the match is weak. Clone size is shown for a subset of rows, as once, few, many or a class of expanded clone.

d_gene: TRBD2; abundance: -; j_gene: TRBJ2-3; v_gene: TRBV4-1; CDR3aa: CASSQMPFGGGIDTQYF; CDR3nt: TGCGCCAGCAGCCAGATGCCTTTTGGGGGGGGGATCGATACGCAGTATTTT
d_gene: TRBD1; abundance: -; j_gene: TRBJ2-7; v_gene: TRBV5-4; CDR3aa: CASSTGGANYEQYF; CDR3nt: TGTGCCAGCAGTACAGGGGGCGCCAACTACGAGCAGTACTTC
d_gene: TRBD1; abundance: -; j_gene: TRBJ1-1; v_gene: TRBV2; CDR3aa: CASTGTGFSNTEAFF; CDR3nt: TGTGCCAGCACCGGGACAGGTTTTTCGAACACTGAAGCTTTCTTT
d_gene: -; abundance: -; j_gene: TRBJ2-1; v_gene: TRBV7-9; CDR3aa: CASSLGDFNNEQFF; CDR3nt: TGTGCCAGCAGCTTGGGGGACTTCAATAATGAGCAGTTCTTC
d_gene: TRBD2; abundance: -; j_gene: TRBJ2-1; v_gene: TRBV4-3; CDR3aa: CASSLSAGGSVDEQFF; CDR3nt: TGCGCCAGCAGCCTCTCTGCGGGAGGATCGGTCGATGAGCAGTTCTTC
d_gene: TRBD2; abundance: -; j_gene: TRBJ2-2; v_gene: TRBV28; CDR3aa: CASSLPSGRIGELFF; CDR3nt: TGTGCCAGCAGTTTGCCCAGCGGGAGAATCGGGGAGCTGTTTTTT
d_gene: -; abundance: few; j_gene: TRBJ2-5; v_gene: TRBV7-2; CDR3aa: CASSLERLARETQYF; CDR3nt: TGTGCCAGCAGCTTAGAGCGGCTAGCTAGGGAGACCCAGTACTTC
d_gene: -; abundance: -; j_gene: TRBJ2-5; v_gene: TRBV5-1; CDR3aa: CASSLVVGQETQYF; CDR3nt: TGCGCCAGCAGCTTGGTAGTCGGGCAAGAGACCCAGTACTTC
d_gene: -; abundance: once; j_gene: TRBJ1-1; v_gene: TRBV28; CDR3aa: CASSLRYTEAFF; CDR3nt: TGTGCCAGCAGTCTGAGGTACACTGAAGCTTTCTTT
d_gene: -; abundance: -; j_gene: TRBJ1-1; v_gene: TRBV30; CDR3aa: CAWSITGEAFF; CDR3nt: TGTGCCTGGAGTATCACAGGTGAAGCTTTCTTT
d_gene: -; abundance: once; j_gene: TRBJ1-4; v_gene: TRBV2; CDR3aa: CASRREEGRTNEKLFF; CDR3nt: TGTGCCAGCAGGAGGGAAGAGGGAAGAACTAATGAAAAACTGTTTTTT
d_gene: TRBD1; abundance: once; j_gene: TRBJ1-1; v_gene: TRBV6-5; CDR3aa: CASSYVGQGAATEAFF; CDR3nt: TGTGCCAGCAGTTACGTGGGACAGGGGGCGGCTACTGAAGCTTTCTTT
d_gene: TRBD2; abundance: -; j_gene: TRBJ2-3; v_gene: TRBV5-1; CDR3aa: CASSFPWLAGGENPDTQYF; CDR3nt: TGCGCCAGCAGCTTCCCCTGGCTAGCGGGGGGCGAGAACCCAGATACGCAGTATTTT
d_gene: TRBD2; abundance: once; j_gene: TRBJ2-1; v_gene: TRBV15; CDR3aa: CATSRDELAGVIGEQFF; CDR3nt: TGTGCCACCAGCAGAGATGAGCTAGCGGGAGTTATCGGGGAGCAGTTCTTC
d_gene: -; abundance: once; j_gene: TRBJ2-7; v_gene: TRBV29-1; CDR3aa: CSVEEGSSYEQYF; CDR3nt: TGCAGCGTTGAAGAGGGGAGCTCCTACGAGCAGTACTTC
d_gene: -; abundance: -; j_gene: TRBJ2-1; v_gene: TRBV15; CDR3aa: CATGPSRGAYNEQFF; CDR3nt: TGTGCCACCGGTCCCTCCAGAGGAGCCTATAATGAGCAGTTCTTC
d_gene: -; abundance: -; j_gene: TRBJ1-2; v_gene: TRBV28; CDR3aa: CASSLWGRSPIGYTF; CDR3nt: TGTGCCAGCAGTTTATGGGGCCGATCCCCTATTGGCTACACCTTC